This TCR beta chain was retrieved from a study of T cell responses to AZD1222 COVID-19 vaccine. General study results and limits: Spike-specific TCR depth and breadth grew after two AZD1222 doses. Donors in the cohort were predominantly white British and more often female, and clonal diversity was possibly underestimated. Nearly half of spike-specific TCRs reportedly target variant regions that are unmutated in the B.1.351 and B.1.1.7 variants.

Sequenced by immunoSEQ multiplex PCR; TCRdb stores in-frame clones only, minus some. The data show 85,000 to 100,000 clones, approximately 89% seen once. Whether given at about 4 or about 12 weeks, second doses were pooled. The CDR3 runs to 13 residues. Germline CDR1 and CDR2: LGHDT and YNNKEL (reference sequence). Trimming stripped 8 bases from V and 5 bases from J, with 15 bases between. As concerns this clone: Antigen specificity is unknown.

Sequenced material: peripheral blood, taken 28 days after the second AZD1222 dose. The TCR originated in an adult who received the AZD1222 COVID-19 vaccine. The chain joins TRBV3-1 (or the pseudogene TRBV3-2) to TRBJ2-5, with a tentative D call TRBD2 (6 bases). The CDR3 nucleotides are TGTGCCAGCGGTCAGACTAGGATGGAGACCCAGTACTTC. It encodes CASGQTRMETQYF.